The clone carrying this T cell receptor beta chain was seen once. What it binds is not known. The data originate from a study of identical twins' blood T cells. TCRdb used MiXCR to reprocess the 5' RACE reads, holding one entry per CDR3 protein. Of hundreds of thousands of distinct CDR3 sequences in the sample, about 28% were seen once. General study points: Shared CDR3 clonotype counts between two donors mainly tracked the product of their cloneset sizes, twins included. V gene usage reportedly matched far better within twin pairs than unrelated donors.

The CDR3 runs 15 residues. V was cut by 4 bases and J by 3 bases, with 17 bases left in between. Germline V gene sequence: CDR1 GTSNPN, CDR2 SVGIG (reference sequence). The chain employs TRBV30 and TRBJ2-3; D may be TRBD1 or TRBD2 (5 bases each). Material: PBMCs. This TCR derives from a woman aged 18 to 50 in good health. The CDR3 DNA reads as TGTGCCTGGATTCTCCGGGACCGCCGAACAGATACGCAGTATTTT. Protein sequence: CAWILRDRRTDTQYF.